This passage covers 5 T cell receptor beta chains from one sample sequenced in a study of response to subunit inactivated influenza vaccine (dated by TCRdb to the late 2010s). The receptor library was made with RT-PCR. The run used an Illumina HiSeq 2500. Using fastp trimming at Q25 and MiXCR clonotype assembly, TCRdb reanalyzed the public sequencing data and kept in-frame beta chains. Every CDR3 protein is listed once, alongside the most common genes and DNA of its rows. This sample holds around 520,000 distinct CDR3 sequences; about 25% were observed only once. The ten largest clonotypes hold over 1.5% of the sample. The sample here was CD4+ T cells sorted from PBMCs, taken about 5 days after vaccination. Receptor source: a man between 45 and 60 years old who received an inactivated influenza vaccine. Donor details come from another sample of the same person, matched by shared clones.

The genes are TRBV7-2 and TRBJ2-2; D is perhaps TRBD1 or TRBD2 (6 bases each). CDR3 length: 19 residues. The V gene's germline CDR1 is SGHTA and CDR2 FQGNSA. The ends were cut back, 0 bases at V and 4 bases at J, with 21 bases in the middle. This chain's CDR3 is CASSLAWSRGRRATGELFF. The CDR3 DNA reads as TGTGCCAGCAGCTTAGCCTGGAGTCGGGGGCGCAGGGCCACCGGGGAGCTGTTTTTT.

This clonotype was counted a few times. This sequence joins TRBV4-1 and TRBJ2-7, with 7 positions matching TRBD1. The CDR3 contains 15 residues. Germline CDR1 is MGHRA and CDR2 is YSYEKL. The junction had 13 bases not matched to a gene; V was cut back by 8 bases and J by 3 bases. The CDR3 region is CASRLSAGGGYEQYF. CDR3 coding DNA: TGCGCCAGCCGCCTTAGCGCAGGGGGTGGCTACGAGCAGTACTTC.

This chain links TRBV7-4 with TRBJ2-4; D may match TRBD1 or TRBD2 (5 bases each). CDR1 and CDR2 from the germline V gene are SGHVT and SQSDAQ. The V end was cut by 2 bases, the J end by 1 base, with 12 bases between. The CDR3 consists of 16 residues. CDR3 residues: CASSLRGASAKNIQYF. The CDR3 nucleotides are TGTGCCAGCAGCTTACGAGGGGCCTCGGCCAAAAACATTCAGTACTTC.

This clonotype was seen repeatedly, ten times or more. The chain couples TRBV12-3 or TRBV12-4 to TRBJ1-1, with TRBD1 matching over 7 bases. Trimming at V came to 6 bases and at J to 5 bases, leaving 9 bases not matched to a gene. This CDR3 contains 14 residues. The CDR3 here is CASRAGQTDTEAFF. For the CDR3, the DNA is TGTGCCAGCAGGGCGGGACAGACAGATACTGAAGCTTTCTTT.

This chain joins TRBV28 and TRBJ2-2, with 8 bases matching TRBD1. The V segment lost 4 bases and the J segment 3 bases; nucleotides outside the gene matches: 7. The CDR3 has 16 residues. Per the germline V gene, CDR1 is MDHEN and CDR2 is SYDVKM. The CDR3 region has the DNA TGTGCCAGCAGTTCCTCCGGACAGGGCTACACCGGGGAGCTGTTTTTT. Translation: CASSSSGQGYTGELFF. The complete variable domain, with remaining parts taken from reference TRBV28 and TRBJ2-2, reads DVKVTQSSRYLVKRTGEKVFLECVQDMDHENMFWYRQDPGLGLRLIYFSYDVKMKEKGDIPEGYSVSREKKERFSLILESASTNQTSMYLCASSSSGQGYTGELFFGEGSRLTVL.